Listed here is a single T cell receptor beta chain. This record comes from a study of cytomegalovirus exposure and HLA in healthy donors. Germline V gene sequence: CDR1 SGHVS, CDR2 FQNEAQ. CDR3 length equals 14 residues. V was cut by 3 bases and J by 8 bases, with 14 bases left in between. Sequenced by immunoSEQ multiplex PCR; TCRdb stores in-frame clones only, minus some. Counted here are 86,000 or so clones, about 96% occurring once; the ten biggest clones make up around 1.6%. Sequencing used PBMCs. The gene calls are TRBV7-8 and TRBJ2-1; D is unclear. The sequence was collected from a man in his late teens or twenties in good health and CMV-seropositive. The CDR3 DNA reads as TGTGCCAGCAGCTTTTCGTTGTCTGCGCATGAGCAGTTCTTC. Translation: CASSFSLSAHEQFF.